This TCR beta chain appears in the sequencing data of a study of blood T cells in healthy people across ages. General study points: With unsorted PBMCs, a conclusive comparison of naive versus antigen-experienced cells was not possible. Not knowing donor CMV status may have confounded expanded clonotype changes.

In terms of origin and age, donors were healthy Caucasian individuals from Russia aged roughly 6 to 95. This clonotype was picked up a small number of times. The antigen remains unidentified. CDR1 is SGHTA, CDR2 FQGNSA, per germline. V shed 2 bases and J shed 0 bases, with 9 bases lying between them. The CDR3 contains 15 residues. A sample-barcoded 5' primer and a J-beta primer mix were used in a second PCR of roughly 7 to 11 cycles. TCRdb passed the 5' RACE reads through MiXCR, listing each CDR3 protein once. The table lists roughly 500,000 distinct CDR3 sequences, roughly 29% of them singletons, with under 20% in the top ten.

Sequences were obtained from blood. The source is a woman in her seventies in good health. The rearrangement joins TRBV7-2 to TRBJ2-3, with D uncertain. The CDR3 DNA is TGTGCCAGCAGCTTAAGACGGCAGAGCACAGATACGCAGTATTTT. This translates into CASSLRRQSTDTQYF.